The 14 T cell receptor beta chains given below trace back to one sample, sequenced in a study of tumor-infiltrating lymphocytes in oesophageal squamous cell carcinoma. TCRdb used MiXCR to reprocess the PCR reads, holding one entry per CDR3 protein. Counted here are about 17,000 distinct CDR3 sequences, 35% to 45% occurring once; the ten biggest clones make up 30% to 40%. Input material: normal esophageal tissue next to the tumor. The receptor set was obtained from a female donor with esophageal squamous cell carcinoma.

This clonotype was counted ten times or more. As DNA, the CDR3 is TGTGCCAGCAGTTATGGGGGTGCAGATACGCAGTATTTT. This translates into CASSYGGADTQYF. The chain carries TRBV6-1 and TRBJ2-3; D is tentatively TRBD1 or TRBD2 (5 bases each). With 5 bases removed from V and 4 bases from J, the gap between germline ends came to 10 bases. Germline assignment: CDR1 MNHNS and CDR2 SASEGT. This CDR3 spans 13 amino acids.

The V call is TRBV7-2, the J call TRBJ1-2; D not certain. This CDR3 comprises 15 residues. The V end lost 6 bases, the J end lost 8 bases, and 22 bases lay between the germline ends. CDR1 SGHTA and CDR2 FQGNSA come from the germline V gene. The DNA for the CDR3 is TGTGCCAGCAGTTTCAGCTTCTTCAGCAAAAACGGCTACACCTTC. Translation gives CASSFSFFSKNGYTF. Looking up the rest from reference TRBV7-2 and TRBJ1-2 gives the full variable domain: GAGVSQSPSNKVTEKGKDVELRCDPISGHTALYWYRQSLGQGLEFLIYFQGNSAPDKSGLPSDRFSAERTGGSVSTLTIQRTQQEDSAVYLCASSFSFFSKNGYTFGSGTRLTVV.

In this sample, this clonotype turned up many times. The V call is TRBV11-2, the J call TRBJ2-1, with 9 bases aligning to TRBD2. This CDR3 contains 15 residues. V was pared by 5 bases and J by 5 bases, with 7 bases of the junction left unmatched. Germline V gives CDR1 SGHAT, CDR2 FQNNGV. The CDR3 DNA reads TGTGCCAGCAGCCGAGCGGGAGGTATGAACAATGAGCAGTTCTTC. It encodes CASSRAGGMNNEQFF.

As to this clonotype: Here the CDR3 omits its conserved ending phenylalanine or tryptophan, so a read error is the likely source. The DNA is left out, because the CDR3 cannot be placed on it with certainty; the CDR3 is given as TCRdb lists it. The chain carries TRBV7-2 and TRBJ2-2. The CDR3 contains 9 residues when both ends are counted. Germline values: CDR1 SGHTA, CDR2 FQGNSA. This chain's CDR3 is CASSLALGS.

The chain combines TRBV28 with TRBJ2-3; the D gene is possibly TRBD1 (6 bases). The DNA matches TRBJ1-6 better at its end, which makes the J call doubtful. The CDR3 is made up of 17 amino acids. Per germline, CDR1 MDHEN and CDR2 SYDVKM. The CDR3 loop reads CASSRYRVSSYNSPLHF. Written as DNA, the CDR3 is TGTGCCAGCAGCCGATACAGGGTGAGCTCCTATAATTCACCCCTCCACTTT.

The chain uses TRBV7-8 and TRBJ2-3; D is ambiguous. The CDR3 sequence is 13 residues long. Germline values: CDR1 SGHVS, CDR2 FQNEAQ. V was shortened by 11 bases and J by 4 bases, with 16 bases between the two germline ends. The CDR3 nucleotides read TGTGCCTCATTGGGCGGTCGCGCAGATACGCAGTATTTT. It specifies CASLGGRADTQYF.

This clonotype was detected ten times or more. This may be a read error: a much more frequent sequence differs by one nucleotide. This CDR3 is CASSLRTGTGNYNEQYF. The CDR3 nucleotides are TGTGCCAGCAGCCTAAGAACCGGGACAGGGAACTACAATGAGCAGTACTTC. The chain has TRBV11-2 and TRBJ2-1; TRBD1 aligns across 9 bases. The J call may be incorrect, as the DNA end agrees better with TRBJ2-7. Germline assignment: CDR1 SGHAT and CDR2 FQNNGV. CDR3 length: 17 residues.

Turning to this clonotype: Relative to the germline gene, one junction end is altered; a read error may explain this. The chain joins TRBV7-3 to TRBJ2-5, with 11 bases aligning to TRBD1. Germline V gives CDR1 SGHTA, CDR2 FQGTGA. This CDR3 is built from 20 residues. This CDR3 reads CASSLLPGQGVGSYNSPLHF. In DNA, the CDR3 is TGTGCCAGCAGCTTACTCCCGGGACAGGGGGTAGGTTCCTATAATTCACCCCTCCACTTC.

This clonotype was observed a handful of times. The chain links TRBV7-2 to TRBJ1-2; D unresolved. Germline-derived CDR1 and CDR2 are SGHTA and FQGNSA. V gave up 6 bases and J gave up 7 bases, with 12 bases separating them. The CDR3 spans 12 residues. DNA of the CDR3: TGTGCCAGCAGGTGGATGCAGAGTGGCTACACCTTC. Translation: CASRWMQSGYTF.

The V call is TRBV7-9, the J call TRBJ2-4; D perhaps matches TRBD1 (5 bases). TRBJ2-1 explains the end of the DNA better; the J call may be wrong. This CDR3 is built from 12 residues. Germline V gene data show CDR1 as SEHNR and CDR2 as FQNEAQ (reference sequence). The CDR3 loop reads CASSLRGAEQFF. DNA of the CDR3: TGTGCCAGCAGTCTTAGGGGTGCCGAGCAGTTCTTC.

The V gene is TRBV7-2, the J gene TRBJ1-1; D gene uncertain. The V gene lost 5 bases and the J gene lost 1 base, with 11 bases spanning the gap. Germline-derived CDR1 and CDR2 are SGHTA and FQGNSA. The CDR3 extends over 14 amino acids. The CDR3 sequence: CASSLMHKNTEAFF. DNA for the CDR3: TGTGCCAGCAGCCTTATGCATAAGAACACTGAAGCTTTCTTT.

This clonotype appeared many times. Just one base apart from a much larger clone, this may be a read error. V usage is TRBV28 and J usage is TRBJ2-5; a weak D match, TRBD2 (7 bases). Germline V CDR1 and CDR2: MDHEN, SYDVKM. V lost 4 bases and J lost 11, with 26 bases in between. The CDR3 sequence is 16 residues long. CDR3 residues: CASSSGGASGYNEQYF. CDR3 DNA: TGTGCCAGCAGTTCCGGGGGCGCTAGCGGCTACAATGAGCAGTACTTC. Drawing the rest from reference TRBV28 and TRBJ2-5, the complete variable domain is DVKVTQSSRYLVKRTGEKVFLECVQDMDHENMFWYRQDPGLGLRLIYFSYDVKMKEKGDIPEGYSVSREKKERFSLILESASTNQTSMYLCASSSGGASGYNEQYFGPGTRLLVL.

This clonotype has only a few counts. The chain is built from TRBV11-1 and TRBJ2-7; 10 bases are shared with TRBD1. This CDR3 is 18 amino acids long. Looked up from germline, CDR1 is SGHAT and CDR2 is FQDESV (reference sequence). The ends lost 5 bases at V and 2 bases at J; junction bases unmatched: 15. The CDR3 DNA is TGTGCCAGCAGCCAGACCCCCACAGACAGGGGGCGGCCCTACGAGCAGTACTTC. The encoded protein is CASSQTPTDRGRPYEQYF.

Many counts were recorded for this clonotype. The CDR3 reads CASSEKRTGRTGELYF. The CDR3, as DNA: TGTGCCAGCAGTGAAAAACGTACAGGGCGGACCGGGGAGCTGTATTTT. The V gene is TRBV27, the J gene TRBJ2-3, with a tentative D call TRBD1 (6 bases). Trimming took off 5 bases at V and 14 bases at J, with 29 bases between the two ends. There are 16 residues in the CDR3. Germline V gene sequence: CDR1 MNHEY, CDR2 SMNVEV (reference sequence).